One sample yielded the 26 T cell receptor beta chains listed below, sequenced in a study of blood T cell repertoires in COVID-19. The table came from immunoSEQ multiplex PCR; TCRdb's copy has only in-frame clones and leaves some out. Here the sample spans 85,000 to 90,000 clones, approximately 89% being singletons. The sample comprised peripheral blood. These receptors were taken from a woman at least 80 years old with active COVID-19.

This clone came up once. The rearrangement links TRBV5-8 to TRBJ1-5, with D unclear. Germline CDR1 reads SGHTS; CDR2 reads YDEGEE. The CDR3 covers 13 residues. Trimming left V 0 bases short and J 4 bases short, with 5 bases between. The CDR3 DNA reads TGTGCCAGCAGCTTGGACGGTAATCAGCCCCAGCATTTT. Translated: CASSLDGNQPQHF. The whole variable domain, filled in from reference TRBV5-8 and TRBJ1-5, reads EAGVTQSPTHLIKTRGQQATLRCSPISGHTSVYWYQQALGLGLQFLLWYDEGEERNRGNFPPRFSGRQFPNYSSELNVNALELEDSALYLCASSLDGNQPQHFGDGTRLSIL.

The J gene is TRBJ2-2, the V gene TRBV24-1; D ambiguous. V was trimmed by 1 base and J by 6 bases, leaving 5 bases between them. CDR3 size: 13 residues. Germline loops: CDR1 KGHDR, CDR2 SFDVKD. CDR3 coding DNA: TGTGCCACCAGTGATTTCACGGCCGGGGAGCTGTTTTTT. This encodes CATSDFTAGELFF.

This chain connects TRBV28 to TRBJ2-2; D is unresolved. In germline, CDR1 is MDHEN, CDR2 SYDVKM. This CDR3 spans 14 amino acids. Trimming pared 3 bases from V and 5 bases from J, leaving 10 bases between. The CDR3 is CASSFNGFTGELFF. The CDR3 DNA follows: TGTGCCAGCAGTTTTAATGGCTTTACCGGGGAGCTGTTTTTT.

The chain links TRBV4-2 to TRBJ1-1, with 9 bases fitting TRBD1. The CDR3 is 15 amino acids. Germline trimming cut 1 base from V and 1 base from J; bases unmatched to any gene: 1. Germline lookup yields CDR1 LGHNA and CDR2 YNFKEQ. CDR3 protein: CASSQGDRENTEAFF. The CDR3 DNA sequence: TGTGCCAGCAGCCAAGGGGACAGGGAGAACACTGAAGCTTTCTTT.

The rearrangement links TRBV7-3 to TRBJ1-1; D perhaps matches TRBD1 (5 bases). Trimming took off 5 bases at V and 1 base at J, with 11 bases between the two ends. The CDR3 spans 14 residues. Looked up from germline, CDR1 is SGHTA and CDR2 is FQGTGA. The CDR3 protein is CASSGDRWNTEAFF. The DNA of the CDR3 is TGTGCCAGCAGCGGCGACAGATGGAACACTGAAGCTTTCTTT.

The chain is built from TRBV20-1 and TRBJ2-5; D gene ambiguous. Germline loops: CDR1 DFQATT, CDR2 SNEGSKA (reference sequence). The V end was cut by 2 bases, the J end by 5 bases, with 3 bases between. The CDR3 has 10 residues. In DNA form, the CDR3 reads TGCAGTGCTAGACTGGAGACCCAGTACTTC. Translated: CSARLETQYF.

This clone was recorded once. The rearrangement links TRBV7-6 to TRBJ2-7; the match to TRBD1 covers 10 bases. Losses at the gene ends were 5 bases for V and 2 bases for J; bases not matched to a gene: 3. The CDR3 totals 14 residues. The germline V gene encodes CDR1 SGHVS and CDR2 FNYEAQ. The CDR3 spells CASSGGQGTYEQYF. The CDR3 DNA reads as TGTGCCAGCAGCGGGGGACAGGGGACCTACGAGCAGTACTTC.

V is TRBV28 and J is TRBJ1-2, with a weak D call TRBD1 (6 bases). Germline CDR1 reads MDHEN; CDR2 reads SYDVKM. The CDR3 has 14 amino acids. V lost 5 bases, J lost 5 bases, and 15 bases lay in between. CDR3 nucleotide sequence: TGTGCCAGCAGTATCCTCCGGACAGAATATGGCTACACCTTC. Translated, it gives CASSILRTEYGYTF.

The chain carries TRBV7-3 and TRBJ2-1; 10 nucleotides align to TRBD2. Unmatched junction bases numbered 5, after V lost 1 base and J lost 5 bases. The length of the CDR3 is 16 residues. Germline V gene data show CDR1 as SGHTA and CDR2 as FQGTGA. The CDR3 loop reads CASSLRPSGGHNEQFF. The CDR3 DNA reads TGTGCCAGCAGCTTAAGGCCTAGCGGGGGCCACAATGAGCAGTTCTTC.

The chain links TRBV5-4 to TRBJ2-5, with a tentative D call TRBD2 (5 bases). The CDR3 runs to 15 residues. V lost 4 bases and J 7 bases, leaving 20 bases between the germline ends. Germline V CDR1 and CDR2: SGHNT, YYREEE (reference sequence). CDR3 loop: CASSIPLGNEGTQYF. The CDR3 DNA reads TGTGCCAGCAGCATACCCCTAGGAAACGAGGGGACCCAGTACTTC.

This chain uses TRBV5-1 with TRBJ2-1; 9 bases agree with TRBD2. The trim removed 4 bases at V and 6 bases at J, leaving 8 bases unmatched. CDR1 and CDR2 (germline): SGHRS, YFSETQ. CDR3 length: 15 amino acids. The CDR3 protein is CASSLNLAGPNEQFF. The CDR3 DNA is TGCGCCAGCAGCCTAAACCTAGCGGGACCCAATGAGCAGTTCTTC.

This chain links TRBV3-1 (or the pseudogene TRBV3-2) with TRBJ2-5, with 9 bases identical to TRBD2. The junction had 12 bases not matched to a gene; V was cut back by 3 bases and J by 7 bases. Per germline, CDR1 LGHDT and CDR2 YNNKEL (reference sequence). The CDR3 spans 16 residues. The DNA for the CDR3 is TGTGCCAGCAGCCACCTGACTAGCGGAAGCGGTCGGACCCAGTACTTC. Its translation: CASSHLTSGSGRTQYF.

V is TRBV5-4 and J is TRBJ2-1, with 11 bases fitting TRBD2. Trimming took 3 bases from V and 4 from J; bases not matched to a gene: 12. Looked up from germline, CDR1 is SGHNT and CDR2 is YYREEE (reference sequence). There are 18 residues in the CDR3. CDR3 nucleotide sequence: TGTGCCAGCAGCTCTCCAATAGCGGGAGGGGCGGGTTACAATGAGCAGTTCTTC. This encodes CASSSPIAGGAGYNEQFF.

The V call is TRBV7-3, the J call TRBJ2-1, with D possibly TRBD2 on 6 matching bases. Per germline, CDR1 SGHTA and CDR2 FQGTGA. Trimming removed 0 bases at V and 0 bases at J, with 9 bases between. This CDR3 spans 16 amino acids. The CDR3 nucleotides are TGTGCCAGCAGCTTAACTCGCGGGACCTCCTACAATGAGCAGTTCTTC. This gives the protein CASSLTRGTSYNEQFF. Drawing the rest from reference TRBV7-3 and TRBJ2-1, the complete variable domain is GAGVSQTPSNKVTEKGKYVELRCDPISGHTALYWYRQSLGQGPEFLIYFQGTGAADDSGLPNDRFFAVRPEGSVSTLKIQRTERGDSAVYLCASSLTRGTSYNEQFFGPGTRLTVL.

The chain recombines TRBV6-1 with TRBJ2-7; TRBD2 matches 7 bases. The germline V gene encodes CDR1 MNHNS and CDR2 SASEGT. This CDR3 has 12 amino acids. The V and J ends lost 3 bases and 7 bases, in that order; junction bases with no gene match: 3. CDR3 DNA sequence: TGTGCCAGCAGTGATTGGGGACTAGAGCAGTACTTC. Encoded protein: CASSDWGLEQYF.

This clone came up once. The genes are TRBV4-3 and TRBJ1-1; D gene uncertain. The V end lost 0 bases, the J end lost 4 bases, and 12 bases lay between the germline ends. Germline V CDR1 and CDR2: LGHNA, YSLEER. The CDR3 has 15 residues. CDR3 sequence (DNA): TGCGCCAGCAGCCAAGATCTAGAGGGAATCACTGAAGCTTTCTTT. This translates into CASSQDLEGITEAFF.

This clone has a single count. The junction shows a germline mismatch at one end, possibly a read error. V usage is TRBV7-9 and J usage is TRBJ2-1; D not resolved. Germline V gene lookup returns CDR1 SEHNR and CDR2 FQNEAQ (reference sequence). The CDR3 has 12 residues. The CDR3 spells CASSLGGPFSVF. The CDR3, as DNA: TGTGCCAGCAGCTTAGGTGGTCCGTTTTCGGTCTTC. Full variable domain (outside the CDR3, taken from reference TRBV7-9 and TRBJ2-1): DTGVSQNPRHKITKRGQNVTFRCDPISEHNRLYWYRQTLGQGPEFLTYFQNEAQLEKSRLLSDRFSAERPKGSFSTLEIQRTEQGDSAMYLCASSLGGPFSVFGPGTRLTVL.

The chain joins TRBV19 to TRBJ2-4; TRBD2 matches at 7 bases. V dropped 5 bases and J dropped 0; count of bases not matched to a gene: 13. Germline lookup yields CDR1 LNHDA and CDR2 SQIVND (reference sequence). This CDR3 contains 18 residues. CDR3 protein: CASSAGLRGGRAKNIQYF. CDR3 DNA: TGTGCCAGTAGTGCCGGGCTACGCGGGGGACGAGCCAAAAACATTCAGTACTTC.

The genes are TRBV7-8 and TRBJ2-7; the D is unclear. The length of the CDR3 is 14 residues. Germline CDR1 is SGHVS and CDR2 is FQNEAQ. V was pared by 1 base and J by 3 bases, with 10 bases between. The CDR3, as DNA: TGTGCCAGCAGCTTAGGGGTAGCTGGCTACGAGCAGTACTTC. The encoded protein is CASSLGVAGYEQYF.

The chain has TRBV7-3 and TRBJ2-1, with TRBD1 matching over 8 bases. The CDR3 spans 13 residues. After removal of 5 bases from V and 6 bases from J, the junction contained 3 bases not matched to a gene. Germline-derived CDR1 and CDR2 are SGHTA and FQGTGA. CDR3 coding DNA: TGTGCCAGCAGCATTGGACAGGGCAATGAGCAGTTCTTC. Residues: CASSIGQGNEQFF.

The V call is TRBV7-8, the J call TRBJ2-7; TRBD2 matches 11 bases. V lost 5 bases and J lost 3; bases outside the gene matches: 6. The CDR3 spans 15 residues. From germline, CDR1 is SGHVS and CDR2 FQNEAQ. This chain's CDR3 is CASSPNSGRDYEQYF. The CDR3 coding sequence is TGTGCCAGCAGCCCTAATAGCGGGAGGGACTACGAGCAGTACTTC.

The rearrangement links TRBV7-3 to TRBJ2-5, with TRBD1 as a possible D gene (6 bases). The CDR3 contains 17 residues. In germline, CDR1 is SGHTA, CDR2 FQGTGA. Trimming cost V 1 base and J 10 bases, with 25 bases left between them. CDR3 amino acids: CASSLNPGAGPMSVQYF. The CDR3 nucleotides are TGTGCCAGCAGCTTAAACCCAGGGGCAGGGCCAATGAGTGTCCAGTACTTC.

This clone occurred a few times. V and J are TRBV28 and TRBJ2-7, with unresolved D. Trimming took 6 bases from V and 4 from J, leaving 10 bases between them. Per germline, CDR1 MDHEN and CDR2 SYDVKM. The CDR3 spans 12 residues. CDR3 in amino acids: CASSVYRYEQYF. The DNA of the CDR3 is TGTGCCAGCAGCGTATACAGATACGAGCAGTACTTC.

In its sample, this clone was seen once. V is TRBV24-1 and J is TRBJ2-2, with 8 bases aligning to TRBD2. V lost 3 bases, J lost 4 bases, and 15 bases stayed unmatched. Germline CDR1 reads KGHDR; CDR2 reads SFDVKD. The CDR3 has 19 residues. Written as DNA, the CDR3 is TGTGCCACCAGTGATCCAGCTCCTCCAGCGGGAGACAGCACCGGGGAGCTGTTTTTT. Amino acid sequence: CATSDPAPPAGDSTGELFF.

The CDR3 coding sequence is TGTGCCAGCAGTTTTTTCGGAGTATCCTACAATGAGCAGTTCTTC. Its protein product is CASSFFGVSYNEQFF. This chain uses TRBV27 with TRBJ2-1; no clear D gene. The germline CDR1 and CDR2 sequences are MNHEY and SMNVEV (reference sequence). V was trimmed by 3 bases and J by 1 base, leaving 10 bases between them. The CDR3 spans 15 residues.

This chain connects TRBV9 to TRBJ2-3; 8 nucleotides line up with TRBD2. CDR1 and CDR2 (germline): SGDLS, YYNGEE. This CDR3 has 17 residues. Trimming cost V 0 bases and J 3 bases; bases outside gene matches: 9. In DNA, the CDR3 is TGTGCCAGCAGCGTAGCTGGAGGACTAGCTGTAACAGATACGCAGTATTTT. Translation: CASSVAGGLAVTDTQYF.